This TCR beta chain originates from a study of T-cell memory formation after mild COVID-19. As for the study in general: Each donor largely had its own TCR clusters. Study-level findings and limits: Clones shrinking from day 15 to 85 showed even CD4/CD8 mixes; later expanders tilted CD4+. The study detected some responding clones in pre-infection memory, suggesting cross-reactive memory joined.

The CDR3 totals 16 residues. With 0 bases removed from V and 3 bases from J, the gap between germline ends came to 14 bases. Germline CDR1 is MGHRA and CDR2 is YSYEKL. In its sample, this clonotype was seen once. The antigen remains unidentified. TCRdb called the 5' RACE reads again in MiXCR, with one record for every CDR3 protein. The table shows 300,000 to 400,000 distinct CDR3 sequences, with about a sixth occurring only once. The sample consisted of PBMCs or a T cell subset sorted from them (not recorded which). The source of this sequence is a man aged 18-30 years who had mild COVID-19 (a few samples of this study predate the infection). Cell type and time point are not known. The gene calls are TRBV4-1 and TRBJ1-1; D uncertain. The CDR3 is CASSQERLEVDTEAFF. DNA of the CDR3: TGCGCCAGCAGCCAAGAGCGGTTGGAGGTCGACACTGAAGCTTTCTTT.